These T cell receptor beta chains were read from a single sample in a study of blood T cells in healthy people across ages. In TCRdb, the 5' RACE reads were re-called with MiXCR into one record per CDR3 protein. The sample shows over 1.5 million distinct CDR3 sequences, 49% of them seen only once. Input material: blood. The receptors come from a woman aged 40 to 50 in good health. Each CDR3 is given with its conserved first and last residue. A D gene is named only where the DNA matches it firmly. Part of the rows lack a size; the others show once, few, many or a class for expanded clones.

cdr3_aa: CASSLGDSGYNVLTF
cdr3_nt: TGCGCCAGCAGCCTTGGGGACTCAGGATACAACGTCCTGACTTTC
clone_size: many
j_call: TRBJ2-6
d_call: .
v_call: TRBV5-1

cdr3_aa: CASSERPNTEAFF
cdr3_nt: TGTGCCAGCAGCGAGAGACCGAACACTGAAGCTTTCTTT
clone_size: .
j_call: TRBJ1-1
d_call: .
v_call: TRBV7-2

cdr3_aa: CASSPLAGQETLYF
cdr3_nt: TGTGCCAGCAGCCCCCTAGCGGGTCAAGAGACCCTGTACTTC
clone_size: .
j_call: TRBJ2-7
d_call: TRBD2
v_call: TRBV7-2

cdr3_aa: CSVEVDGETQYF
cdr3_nt: TGCAGCGTTGAAGTTGATGGGGAGACCCAGTACTTC
clone_size: .
j_call: TRBJ2-5
d_call: .
v_call: TRBV29-1

cdr3_aa: CALRQGVRTEAFF
cdr3_nt: TGTGCCCTACGACAGGGGGTAAGAACTGAAGCTTTCTTT
clone_size: .
j_call: TRBJ1-1
d_call: TRBD1
v_call: TRBV10-3

cdr3_aa: CASSSSGGDEETQYF
cdr3_nt: TGCGCCAGCAGCTCCAGCGGGGGGGATGAAGAGACCCAGTACTTC
clone_size: .
j_call: TRBJ2-5
d_call: TRBD2
v_call: TRBV5-1

cdr3_aa: CASTTRDGYTF
cdr3_nt: TGTGCCAGCACGACCCGGGATGGCTACACCTTC
clone_size: .
j_call: TRBJ1-2
d_call: .
v_call: TRBV27

cdr3_aa: CASAEGYEQYF
cdr3_nt: TGTGCATCCGCAGAGGGCTATGAGCAGTACTTC
clone_size: .
j_call: TRBJ2-5
d_call: .
v_call: TRBV10-3

cdr3_aa: CASSLRTTQNTEAFF
cdr3_nt: TGCGCCAGCAGCCTTCGGACAACTCAGAACACTGAAGCTTTCTTT
clone_size: .
j_call: TRBJ1-1
d_call: .
v_call: TRBV5-1

cdr3_aa: CASSRVPEAEQYF
cdr3_nt: TGCGCCAGCAGCCGCGTCCCGGAGGCCGAGCAGTACTTC
clone_size: few
j_call: TRBJ2-7
d_call: .
v_call: TRBV5-1

cdr3_aa: CASSPGDAPRSETQYF
cdr3_nt: TGTGCCAGCAGCCCCGGGGACGCCCCACGGTCAGAGACCCAGTACTTC
clone_size: .
j_call: TRBJ2-5
d_call: .
v_call: TRBV9

cdr3_aa: CASSLGGAGGYNEQFF
cdr3_nt: TGTGCCAGCAGCTTAGGTGGAGCGGGGGGATACAATGAGCAGTTCTTC
clone_size: few
j_call: TRBJ2-1
d_call: TRBD2
v_call: TRBV7-2

cdr3_aa: CSARESSRTSTDTQYF
cdr3_nt: TGCAGTGCTAGAGAATCCTCTCGAACTAGCACAGATACGCAGTATTTT
clone_size: few
j_call: TRBJ2-3
d_call: .
v_call: TRBV20-1

cdr3_aa: CSASRDVQETQYF
cdr3_nt: TGCAGTGCTAGCCGAGACGTCCAAGAGACCCAGTACTTC
clone_size: few
j_call: TRBJ2-5
d_call: .
v_call: TRBV20-1

cdr3_aa: CASSYGLNRGGETQYF
cdr3_nt: TGTGCCAGCAGTTATGGGCTAAATCGGGGGGGCGAGACCCAGTACTTC
clone_size: .
j_call: TRBJ2-5
d_call: TRBD2
v_call: TRBV6-5

cdr3_aa: CATFGVGDTQYF
cdr3_nt: TGTGCCACCTTCGGAGTGGGAGATACGCAGTATTTT
clone_size: .
j_call: TRBJ2-3
d_call: .
v_call: TRBV28

cdr3_aa: CASSDMASGNIQYF
cdr3_nt: TGTGCCAGCAGTGACATGGCCTCCGGAAACATTCAGTACTTC
clone_size: .
j_call: TRBJ2-4
d_call: .
v_call: TRBV6-5

cdr3_aa: CASSTGTSLGTQYF
cdr3_nt: TGTGCCAGCAGCACCGGGACTAGCTTGGGGACCCAGTACTTC
clone_size: .
j_call: TRBJ2-5
d_call: TRBD2
v_call: TRBV9

cdr3_aa: CSATGLAGSFSYEQYF
cdr3_nt: TGCAGTGCTACGGGACTAGCGGGGAGCTTTTCCTACGAGCAGTACTTC
clone_size: few
j_call: TRBJ2-7
d_call: TRBD2
v_call: TRBV20-1

cdr3_aa: CASRRQGATGEQYF
cdr3_nt: TGTGCCAGCAGGAGGCAGGGGGCGACCGGCGAGCAGTACTTC
clone_size: many
j_call: TRBJ2-7
d_call: TRBD1
v_call: TRBV27

cdr3_aa: CSAKRLSGGPQNEQFF
cdr3_nt: TGCAGTGCCAAACGACTTAGCGGGGGGCCCCAAAATGAGCAGTTCTTC
clone_size: few
j_call: TRBJ2-1
d_call: TRBD2
v_call: TRBV20-1

cdr3_aa: CASSIRAGVIDNEQFF
cdr3_nt: TGTGCCAGCAGTATTAGGGCGGGGGTAATCGACAATGAGCAGTTCTTC
clone_size: .
j_call: TRBJ2-1
d_call: TRBD2
v_call: TRBV28

cdr3_aa: CAREGQGDYGYTF
cdr3_nt: TGTGCCAGAGAAGGACAGGGTGACTATGGCTACACCTTC
clone_size: .
j_call: TRBJ1-2
d_call: TRBD1
v_call: TRBV2

cdr3_aa: CASSLILAGPRNEQFF
cdr3_nt: TGCGCCAGCAGCTTGATCCTAGCGGGTCCGAGGAATGAGCAGTTCTTC
clone_size: few
j_call: TRBJ2-1
d_call: TRBD2
v_call: TRBV5-1

cdr3_aa: CASSLIILSADTQYF
cdr3_nt: TGTGCCAGCAGCTTAATAATATTAAGCGCAGATACGCAGTATTTT
clone_size: .
j_call: TRBJ2-3
d_call: .
v_call: TRBV7-2

cdr3_aa: CSVERYGTLDTEAFF
cdr3_nt: TGCAGCGTTGAGCGTTATGGCACTCTGGACACTGAAGCTTTCTTT
clone_size: .
j_call: TRBJ1-1
d_call: .
v_call: TRBV29-1

cdr3_aa: CASRLPGGGPGEQFF
cdr3_nt: TGTGCCAGCAGGCTCCCTGGCGGGGGGCCTGGTGAGCAGTTCTTC
clone_size: .
j_call: TRBJ2-1
d_call: TRBD2
v_call: TRBV7-2

cdr3_aa: CASSPTGAYSYNEQFF
cdr3_nt: TGTGCCAGCAGTCCTACTGGGGCTTACTCCTACAATGAGCAGTTCTTC
clone_size: .
j_call: TRBJ2-1
d_call: .
v_call: TRBV28

cdr3_aa: CASSLMIGGDSPLHF
cdr3_nt: TGTGCCAGCAGTTTAATGATAGGGGGGGATTCACCCCTCCACTTT
clone_size: once
j_call: TRBJ1-6
d_call: .
v_call: TRBV27

cdr3_aa: CSVTDYNEQFF
cdr3_nt: TGCAGCGTTACAGATTACAATGAGCAGTTCTTC
clone_size: few
j_call: TRBJ2-1
d_call: .
v_call: TRBV29-1

cdr3_aa: CASSLGSSGFYEQYF
cdr3_nt: TGCGCCAGCAGCTTGGGAAGCTCGGGATTCTACGAGCAGTACTTC
clone_size: few
j_call: TRBJ2-7
d_call: .
v_call: TRBV5-1

cdr3_aa: CASSFRRPHSGISYEQYF
cdr3_nt: TGTGCCAGCAGCTTTCGGAGGCCCCACAGTGGGATCTCCTACGAGCAGTACTTC
clone_size: .
j_call: TRBJ2-7
d_call: .
v_call: TRBV11-2

cdr3_aa: CAGSRTSGGARNEQFF
cdr3_nt: TGTGCCGGCAGCCGGACTAGCGGGGGGGCCAGGAATGAGCAGTTCTTC
clone_size: once
j_call: TRBJ2-1
d_call: TRBD2
v_call: TRBV7-3

cdr3_aa: CASSSVGVQGGYGYTF
cdr3_nt: TGTGCCAGCAGCTCAGTCGGTGTACAGGGGGGTTATGGCTACACCTTC
clone_size: few
j_call: TRBJ1-2
d_call: TRBD1
v_call: TRBV11-2

cdr3_aa: CAISTGIEQFF
cdr3_nt: TGTGCCATCAGCACAGGGATTGAGCAGTTCTTC
clone_size: .
j_call: TRBJ2-1
d_call: .
v_call: TRBV10-3

cdr3_aa: CSVKRPYNEQFF
cdr3_nt: TGCAGCGTTAAACGGCCATACAATGAGCAGTTCTTC
clone_size: .
j_call: TRBJ2-1
d_call: .
v_call: TRBV29-1

cdr3_aa: CSARTGLGGAAQETQYF
cdr3_nt: TGCAGTGCTAGGACGGGTCTTGGCGGAGCTGCACAAGAGACCCAGTACTTC
clone_size: few
j_call: TRBJ2-5
d_call: .
v_call: TRBV20-1

cdr3_aa: CASSPDGTQLHYGYTF
cdr3_nt: TGTGCCAGCAGCCCCGATGGGACGCAGCTTCACTATGGCTACACCTTC
clone_size: .
j_call: TRBJ1-2
d_call: .
v_call: TRBV9

cdr3_aa: CATKRGGNEQFF
cdr3_nt: TGCGCCACCAAACGGGGGGGCAATGAGCAGTTCTTC
clone_size: .
j_call: TRBJ2-1
d_call: TRBD2
v_call: TRBV5-1

cdr3_aa: CASSVVEGGSEQYF
cdr3_nt: TGTGCCAGCAGTGTTGTTGAGGGGGGAAGCGAGCAGTACTTC
clone_size: once
j_call: TRBJ2-7
d_call: .
v_call: TRBV6-1

cdr3_aa: CASSLQLGLAGGHEQFF
cdr3_nt: TGCGCCAGCAGCTTGCAGTTGGGACTAGCGGGGGGCCATGAGCAGTTCTTC
clone_size: once
j_call: TRBJ2-1
d_call: TRBD2
v_call: TRBV5-1

cdr3_aa: CASSLDMGRVYNEQFF
cdr3_nt: TGTGCCAGCAGCTTAGATATGGGACGGGTCTACAATGAGCAGTTCTTC
clone_size: .
j_call: TRBJ2-1
d_call: .
v_call: TRBV11-2